This T cell receptor (beta chain) was captured by sequencing in a study of CD8 T cells in Susac syndrome. After extraction with the RNeasy kit, about 0.5 to 1 ug of the RNA was reverse transcribed using random hexamers. TCRdb processed the immunoSEQ multiplex PCR reads anew with MiXCR; each CDR3 protein has one entry. Among 150,000 to 200,000 distinct CDR3 sequences listed, around 94% were seen once. Trimming stripped 5 bases from V and 6 bases from J, with 16 bases between. Germline lookup yields CDR1 SQVTM and CDR2 ANQGSEA. CDR3 size: 13 residues. This chain uses TRBV29-1 with TRBJ1-1, with D perhaps matching TRBD1 (5 bases). This sequence originates from a human donor in good health. Material: CD4+ T cells from PBMCs. The chain's CDR3 is CSVPPSGGSEAFF. The DNA of the CDR3 is TGCAGCGTTCCTCCGTCTGGGGGGTCTGAAGCTTTCTTT. Drawing the rest from reference TRBV29-1 and TRBJ1-1, the complete variable domain is SAVISQKPSRDICQRGTSLTIQCQVDSQVTMMFWYRQQPGQSLTLIATANQGSEATYESGFVIDKFPISRPNLTFSTLTVSNMSPEDSSIYLCSVPPSGGSEAFFGQGTRLTVV.